Listed here is a single TCR beta chain. It has no known antigen specificity. Base-call qualities are not available, and no considerably larger clone is one nucleotide away. The sample is drawn from a study of blood T cell repertoires in COVID-19 (dated by TCRdb to 2020 to 2022). General notes on the study: Collaborator samples came from the United States, Italy and Spain and covered acute and convalescent phases of COVID-19. Deeply sampled blood TCRbeta repertoires from subjects exposed to, actively infected with, or recovered from COVID-19 were included in the dataset. The material from the prospective study consisted of cDNA or gDNA derived from T cells, B-cell-depleted T cells, or PBMCs. Nearly every sample came with metadata listing a de-identified subject ID, COVID-19 status, age in years and sex. HLA class I and class II types, where available, came from metadata supplied by the sample provider rather than from assay-based typing. Samples came from the ongoing ImmuneRACE study (first 160 participants) plus 1,254 subjects from 6 global collaborators. The repertoires were released in a freely available public database intended as a resource for research on the immune response to SARS-CoV-2. The study at large found these results: The amount of clinical and demographic metadata varied by source and participant and was provided uncurated.

The collaborating institutions used their own protocols to collect whole blood in K2EDTA tubes. For TCRbeta analysis, collaborator samples were shipped as frozen whole blood, as isolated PBMCs, or as DNA extracted from either sample type. TCRbeta CDR3 regions were amplified from genomic DNA using the immunoSEQ Assay, a bias-controlled multiplex PCR. The paper's data handling went like this. The number of nucleated cells in each sample was estimated by amplification of reference gene primers within the assay. To quantify the absolute abundance of each unique TCRbeta CDR3 rearrangement, sequence reads were collapsed and filtered. For each sample, productive Simpson clonality was calculated as the square root of Simpson's diversity index across productive rearrangements. In TCRdb, the immuneACCESS table is reduced to in-frame sequences with V and J assigned. These tables do not hold every clone; where another copy was compared, an unresolved V gene accounts for under half, and the others remain unexplained. V and J calls and clone size are those listed in that table; D and trimming were worked out from the DNA. This sample lists some 200,000 clones; around 89% were detected once. The ten largest clones capture 4.5% to 5.5% of the sample.

Sequenced: peripheral blood. The source is a middle-aged woman with acute or convalescent COVID-19.

In nucleotides, the sequence is TGTGCCAGCAGCTTGGACAGTTGGAATGAGCAGTTCTTC. Translated, it gives CASSLDSWNEQFF. Recombination linked TRBV5-5 to TRBJ2-1; too little of a D gene remains to name it. The CDR3 contains 13 residues, cysteine and phenylalanine counted. Only the CDR3 portion is preserved as DNA: 39 bases, with reading frame beginning at the first base. Cut back by 0 bases and 7 bases, the V and J ends lie 8 bases apart. Sequences SGHKS (CDR1) and YYEKEE (CDR2) are obtained from the germline V gene (reference sequence). The full variable domain, with segments outside the CDR3 supplied by the reference TRBV5-5 and TRBJ2-1 proteins, appears as DAGVTQSPTHLIKTRGQQVTLRCSPISGHKSVSWYQQVLGQGPQFIFQYYEKEERGRGNFPDRFSARQFPNYSSELNVNALLLGDSALYLCASSLDSWNEQFFGPGTRLTVL.